This TCR beta chain is from a study of blood T cells in healthy people across ages. Using a J-beta primer mix together with a sample-barcoded 5' primer, a second PCR was run for roughly 7 to 12 cycles. TCRdb reprocessed the 5' RACE reads with MiXCR, giving one entry per CDR3 protein. The table lists about 1.6 million distinct CDR3 sequences, 30% to 40% of them singletons. CDR1 and CDR2 (germline): SGDLS, YYNGEE. The V and J ends lost 7 bases and 5 bases, in that order; junction bases with no gene match: 9. The CDR3 covers 14 residues. Sequencing was performed on blood. The source is a woman in her twenties or thirties in good health. V gene TRBV9 combines with J gene TRBJ2-1; 7 bases are shared with TRBD2. CDR3 protein: CASGPGGGHNEQFF. The CDR3, as DNA: TGTGCCAGCGGTCCCGGCGGGGGACACAATGAGCAGTTCTTC.